The rows below give T cell receptor beta chains drawn from one sample of a study of T cells after yellow fever vaccination. One entry per CDR3 protein results from TCRdb running MiXCR on the 5' RACE reads. The sample yields around 260,000 distinct CDR3 sequences, roughly 5.2% seen once. The sequences come from CD4+ T cells sorted from PBMCs, collected on the day of the yellow fever booster vaccination. All receptors come from a man between 18 and 35 years old who received the YFV17D yellow fever vaccine. CDR3s include the opening cysteine and the closing phenylalanine or tryptophan. Fields, in order: V gene, clone size, J gene, D gene, CDR3 protein, CDR3 DNA. The D gene is left open where the match is weak. Expanded clones are given a class, and other clones once, few, many or no size at all.

>TRBV19|-|TRBJ1-2|-
CASSPGTAGTYGYTF
TGTGCCAGTAGTCCTGGAACCGCAGGAACCTATGGCTACACCTTC
>TRBV18|-|TRBJ2-4|-
CASSSSYYLAKNIQYF
TGTGCCAGCTCATCAAGTTACTACTTAGCCAAAAACATTCAGTACTTC
>TRBV7-8|few|TRBJ1-2|-
CASSLDLGRAVYGYTF
TGTGCCAGCAGCTTAGATCTGGGGAGGGCTGTCTATGGCTACACCTTC
>TRBV3-1|many|TRBJ2-1|TRBD1
CASSQDSGQGFEQFF
TGTGCCAGCAGCCAAGACTCAGGACAGGGATTTGAGCAGTTCTTC
>TRBV29-1|many|TRBJ2-5|TRBD1
CSVDRGQETQYF
TGCAGCGTGGACAGGGGACAAGAGACCCAGTACTTC
>TRBV7-3|-|TRBJ2-1|TRBD2
CASSLQSGGAYNEQFF
TGTGCCAGCAGCTTACAAAGCGGGGGGGCCTACAATGAGCAGTTCTTC
>TRBV4-1|many|TRBJ1-5|-
CASSQVGNQPQHF
TGCGCCAGCAGCCAAGTTGGCAATCAGCCCCAGCATTTT
>TRBV9|many|TRBJ2-1|-
CASSRAGTNEQFF
TGTGCCAGCAGCCGGGCAGGTACTAATGAGCAGTTCTTC
>TRBV7-9|many|TRBJ1-2|-
CASSLVYGGRAGYTF
TGTGCCAGCAGCTTAGTCTACGGTGGAAGGGCTGGCTACACCTTC
>TRBV30|-|TRBJ2-6|-
CAWVSVAEGANVLTF
TGTGCCTGGGTCTCCGTCGCCGAGGGGGCCAACGTCCTGACTTTC
>TRBV3-1|-|TRBJ1-6|TRBD1
CASSRRDRGLYSPLHF
TGTGCCAGCAGCAGAAGGGACAGGGGGCTCTATTCACCCCTCCACTTT
>TRBV14|-|TRBJ2-1|TRBD2
CASSQLTSGANEQFF
TGTGCCAGCAGCCAACTCACTAGCGGGGCCAATGAGCAGTTCTTC
>TRBV7-8|few|TRBJ1-5|-
CASSSPGGLSNQPQHF
TGTGCCAGCAGCTCCCCCGGGGGACTTAGCAATCAGCCCCAGCATTTT
>TRBV7-2|many|TRBJ2-7|-
CASSPGYYEQYF
TGTGCCAGCAGCCCAGGGTATTACGAGCAGTACTTC
>TRBV12-3/TRBV12-4|-|TRBJ1-2|-
CASSLASYGYTF
TGTGCCAGCAGTTTAGCCAGCTATGGCTACACCTTC
>TRBV12-3/TRBV12-4|-|TRBJ1-2|-
CASSLEGGGNYGYTF
TGTGCCAGCAGTTTGGAGGGGGGCGGGAACTATGGCTACACCTTC
>TRBV4-3|many|TRBJ2-2|-
CASSQGTFWAGELFF
TGCGCCAGCAGCCAAGGGACGTTTTGGGCCGGGGAGCTGTTTTTT
>TRBV6-2/TRBV6-3|few|TRBJ1-2|-
CASLEDYGYTF
TGTGCCAGCCTTGAAGACTATGGCTACACCTTC
>TRBV5-1|-|TRBJ2-2|-
CASSLGTTHTGELFF
TGCGCCAGCAGCTTGGGGACTACCCACACCGGGGAGCTGTTTTTT
>TRBV9|many|TRBJ1-5|-
CASSVGGNSNQPQHF
TGTGCCAGCAGCGTAGGGGGTAATAGCAATCAGCCCCAGCATTTT
>TRBV4-3|many|TRBJ1-2|-
CASSQLQGLGYTF
TGCGCCAGCAGCCAACTTCAGGGGCTTGGCTACACCTTC
>TRBV23-1|few|TRBJ2-1|TRBD1
CASSQKGASNEQFF
TGCGCCAGCAGTCAAAAGGGGGCTAGCAATGAGCAGTTCTTC
>TRBV4-1|-|TRBJ2-1|TRBD2
CASRTSGGAGNEQFF
TGCGCCAGCAGGACTAGCGGGGGGGCGGGGAATGAGCAGTTCTTC
>TRBV4-3|many|TRBJ1-6|-
CASSQAAQVVSNSPLHF
TGCGCCAGCAGCCAAGCTGCCCAGGTGGTTTCCAATTCACCCCTCCACTTT
>TRBV7-9|many|TRBJ2-1|TRBD2
CASTLAGGPGEQFF
TGTGCCAGCACCTTAGCGGGGGGGCCGGGTGAGCAGTTCTTC
>TRBV7-9|few|TRBJ1-5|-
CASSESGRDQPQHF
TGTGCCAGCAGCGAGTCGGGACGCGATCAGCCCCAGCATTTT
>TRBV6-5|-|TRBJ2-7|-
CASSQPGPPYEQYF
TGTGCCAGCAGCCAACCGGGACCTCCTTACGAGCAGTACTTC
>TRBV19|many|TRBJ1-1|-
CATEDRMNTEAFF
TGTGCCACCGAGGACAGAATGAACACTGAAGCTTTCTTT
>TRBV5-1|-|TRBJ2-1|-
CASSPGLFNEQFF
TGCGCCAGCAGCCCGGGACTCTTTAATGAGCAGTTCTTC
>TRBV9|few|TRBJ1-2|-
CASSSLGVANYGYTF
TGTGCCAGCAGCAGCCTAGGGGTTGCGAACTATGGCTACACCTTC
>TRBV9|few|TRBJ2-5|-
CASSPLYRASETQYF
TGTGCCAGCAGCCCCCTATACCGGGCCTCAGAGACCCAGTACTTC
>TRBV12-3/TRBV12-4|few|TRBJ1-6|TRBD1
CASRIQGAGGGPLHF
TGTGCCAGCAGGATACAGGGGGCTGGTGGAGGACCCCTCCACTTT
>TRBV2|many|TRBJ2-3|-
CASSDQGGTDTQYF
TGTGCCAGCAGTGATCAGGGCGGCACAGATACGCAGTATTTT
>TRBV4-3|many|TRBJ1-5|-
CASSQVWDQPQHF
TGCGCCAGCAGCCAAGTCTGGGATCAGCCCCAGCATTTT
>TRBV6-5|many|TRBJ2-1|-
CASRSTGTASYNEQFF
TGTGCCAGCAGATCAACCGGGACTGCCTCCTACAATGAGCAGTTCTTC
>TRBV7-9|many|TRBJ1-4|-
CASSLGRTANEKLFF
TGTGCCAGCAGCTTAGGAAGAACAGCTAATGAAAAACTGTTTTTT
>TRBV3-1|-|TRBJ2-3|TRBD2
CASTPGLEYTDTQYF
TGTGCCAGCACACCGGGACTAGAGTACACAGATACGCAGTATTTT
>TRBV5-1|-|TRBJ2-2|TRBD1
CASLRDRGTGELFF
TGCGCCAGCCTTCGGGACAGGGGCACCGGGGAGCTGTTTTTT
>TRBV5-1|many|TRBJ1-6|TRBD1
CASSLDRGQMPLHF
TGCGCCAGCAGCTTGGACAGGGGGCAAATGCCCCTCCACTTT
>TRBV7-9|-|TRBJ1-1|TRBD1
CASSHRGSMNTEAFF
TGTGCCAGCAGTCACAGGGGGAGCATGAACACTGAAGCTTTCTTT